This TCR beta chain is from a study of a mutant IDH1 vaccine in newly diagnosed glioma (dated by TCRdb to the early 2020s). For the study in its entirety: Across visits V03 through V10, patients got a total of eight vaccinations, given in weeks 1, 3, 5, 7, 11, 15, 19 and 23. Vaccination started 4-6 weeks after radiotherapy alone, or was given together with temozolomide cycles in the groups whose treatment included chemotherapy. Of the 30 or so patients who were treated, around 62% were male and about 40% were female, and the mean age was approximately 40 years. Prior to enrollment, patients had been given standard therapy consisting of radiotherapy alone, temozolomide alone, or radiochemotherapy with temozolomide, with the combination given to most patients. Peripheral blood was collected at six visits: V03 (baseline), V05, V07, V10, V12 and V13. For exploratory analyses, about 25 treated patients had longitudinal TCRB deep sequencing done wherever samples were available. Broader findings and caveats from the paper: Pseudoprogression seemed to be unrelated to changes in the top peripheral T cell clonotypes found by TCRB sequencing. Immune responses induced by the vaccine were seen in approximately 93% of patients across multiple MHC alleles. It was noted by the authors that analyses of patient blood samples could not be reproduced owing to sample limitations. PBMC samples for TCRB deep sequencing were selected based on availability.

The library was produced with the immunoSEQ multiplex PCR assay. The hsTCRB Kit was used according to the manufacturer's protocol to amplify rearranged TCR beta chain sequences. TCRB libraries were sequenced on an Illumina MiSeq. On the study's bioinformatics: The proprietary platform of the kit vendor was used for demultiplexing, trimming and gene mapping. TCRdb took this table from immuneACCESS and kept in-frame rearrangements with V and J called. Such tables lack part of the clones; where checked against another copy, unresolved V genes explain under half of the gap, and the rest is unexplained. V and J calls and clone size are those listed in that table; D and trimming were worked out from the DNA. The sample contains over 55,000 clones, about 84% of them found a single time. About 3.8% of the sample goes to the ten largest clones. This clone was seen only once. Its antigen is not yet known. Qualities for individual bases were not recorded, and no much larger clone is one base off.

V gives up 1 base and J gives up 7 bases, and the segment between their germline ends measures 16 bases. The germline V gene provides CDR1 KGHSH and CDR2 LQKENI. The CDR3 has 16 amino acids, counting the end cysteine and phenylalanine. Here the CDR3 DNA is all that survives: 48 bases in frame from base 1. The time point label, as the study defines it: week 11, during vaccination. A 20-mer mutant IDH1 peptide at 300 micrograms in Montanide made up each vaccine dose, which was injected subcutaneously together with topical imiquimod. Newly diagnosed WHO grade 3 or 4 IDH1-mutant astrocytomas showing loss of nuclear ATRX were present in the donors. The samples were drawn from NOA16, a multicentre, single-arm, open-label phase I trial in Germany that tested a mutant IDH1 peptide vaccine in humans for the first time. Genomic DNA for TCRB sequencing was isolated from EDTA blood with the DNeasy Blood and Tissue Kit.

This chain joins TRBV18 to TRBJ1-4; the D region possibly corresponds to TRBD1 (6 bases align). The receptor was derived from a young man with glioma. Material: PBMCs, obtained from a glioma patient whose treatment included an IDH1 peptide vaccine. At the DNA level, the sequence is TGTGCCAGCTCACCACGGTTTATACAGGGACGTGAAAAACTGTTTTTT. Translation gives CASSPRFIQGREKLFF.